This TCR beta chain was recorded in a study of monozygotic twins with cystic fibrosis. CDR1 is SGHRS, CDR2 YFSETQ, per germline. The CDR3 covers 15 residues. J was trimmed by 5 bases and V by 0 bases; bases with no gene match: 2. Produced via immunoSEQ multiplex PCR; TCRdb's table is partial and in-frame only. The sample holds about 22,000 clones; approximately 90% are singletons and the top ten take less than 1.5%. Findings and caveats of the study: Co-twins had the most similar V usage for 13 of 16 pairs, J for 8.

About this clone: The antigen is unknown.

V and J are TRBV5-1 and TRBJ1-4; 9 nucleotides align to TRBD1. The sample consisted of blood. The origin of this receptor is a woman in her 30s with cystic fibrosis. The CDR3 DNA follows: TGCGCCAGCAGCTTGGAGGGGACAGGGAATGAAAAACTGTTTTTT. This codes for CASSLEGTGNEKLFF.